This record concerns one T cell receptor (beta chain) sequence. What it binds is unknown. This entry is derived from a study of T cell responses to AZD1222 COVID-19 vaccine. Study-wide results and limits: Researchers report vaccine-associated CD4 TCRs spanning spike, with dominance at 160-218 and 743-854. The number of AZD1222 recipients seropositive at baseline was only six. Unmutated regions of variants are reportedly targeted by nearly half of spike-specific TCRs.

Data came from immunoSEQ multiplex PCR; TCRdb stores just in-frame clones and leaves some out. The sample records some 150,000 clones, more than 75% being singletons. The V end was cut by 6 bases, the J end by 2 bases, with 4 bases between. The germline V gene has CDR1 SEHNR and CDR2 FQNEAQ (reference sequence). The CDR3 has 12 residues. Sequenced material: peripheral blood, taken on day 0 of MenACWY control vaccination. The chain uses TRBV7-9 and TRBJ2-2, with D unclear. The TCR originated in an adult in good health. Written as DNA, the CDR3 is TGTGCCAGCAGAACCAACACCGGGGAGCTGTTTTTT. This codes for CASRTNTGELFF.